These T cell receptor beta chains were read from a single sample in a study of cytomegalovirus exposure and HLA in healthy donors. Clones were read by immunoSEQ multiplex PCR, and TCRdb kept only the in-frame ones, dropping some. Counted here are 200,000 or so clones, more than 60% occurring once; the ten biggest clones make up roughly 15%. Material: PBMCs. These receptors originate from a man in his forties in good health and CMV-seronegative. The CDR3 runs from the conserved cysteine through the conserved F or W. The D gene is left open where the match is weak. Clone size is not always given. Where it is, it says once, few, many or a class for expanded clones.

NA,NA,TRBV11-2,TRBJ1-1,CASSPLTEAFF,TGTGCCAGCAGCCCCCTCACTGAAGCTTTCTTT
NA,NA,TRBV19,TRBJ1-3,CASRGWAGRNSGNTIYF,TGTGCCAGTAGAGGATGGGCAGGGCGGAACTCTGGAAACACCATATATTTT
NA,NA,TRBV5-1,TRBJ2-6,CASSAALGANVLTF,TGCGCCAGCAGCGCGGCGCTTGGGGCCAACGTCCTGACTTTC
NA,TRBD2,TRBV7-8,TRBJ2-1,CASSSRESGEQFF,TGTGCCAGCAGCTCGCGGGAGTCCGGTGAGCAGTTCTTC
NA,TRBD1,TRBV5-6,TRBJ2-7,CASSLVGQGSSYEQYF,TGTGCCAGCAGCTTGGTAGGACAGGGAAGCTCCTACGAGCAGTACTTC
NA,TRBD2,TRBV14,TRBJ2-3,CASSQDRGGGDTQYF,TGTGCCAGCAGCCAAGACCGGGGGGGCGGAGATACGCAGTATTTT
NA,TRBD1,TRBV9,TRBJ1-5,CASSLWDSQNQPQHF,TGTGCCAGCAGCCTGTGGGACAGCCAGAATCAGCCCCAGCATTTT
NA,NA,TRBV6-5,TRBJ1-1,CASSFNNEAFF,TGTGCCAGCAGTTTTAATAATGAAGCTTTCTTT
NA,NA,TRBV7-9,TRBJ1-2,CASSLGHPYTF,TGTGCCAGCAGCTTAGGACACCCCTACACCTTC
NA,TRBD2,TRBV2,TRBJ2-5,CASRETSGEETQYF,TGTGCCAGCAGGGAGACTAGCGGGGAAGAGACCCAGTACTTC
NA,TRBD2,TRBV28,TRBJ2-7,CASLGGRNNEQYF,TGTGCCAGTTTGGGCGGGAGAAACAACGAGCAGTACTTC
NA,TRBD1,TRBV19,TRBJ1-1,CASSIAGTGLTEAFF,TGTGCCAGTAGTATAGCCGGGACAGGGCTCACTGAAGCTTTCTTT
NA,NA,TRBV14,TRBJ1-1,CASSPQGNTEAFF,TGTGCCAGCAGCCCTCAGGGAAACACTGAAGCTTTCTTT
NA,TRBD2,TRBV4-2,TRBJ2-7,CASSQGTSASYEQYF,TGTGCCAGCAGCCAAGGGACTAGTGCCTCCTACGAGCAGTACTTC
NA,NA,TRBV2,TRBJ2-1,CASSTGILLGEQFF,TGTGCCAGCAGTACAGGGATACTTCTGGGGGAGCAGTTCTTC
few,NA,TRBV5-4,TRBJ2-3,CASSLGGEADTQYF,TGTGCCAGCAGCTTAGGGGGAGAGGCAGATACGCAGTATTTT
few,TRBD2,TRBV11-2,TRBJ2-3,CASSLGLSGGNTQYF,TGTGCCAGCAGCTTAGGACTTAGCGGGGGGAATACGCAGTATTTT
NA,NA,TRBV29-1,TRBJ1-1,CSASTGTEAFF,TGCAGCGCCTCAACGGGCACTGAAGCTTTCTTT
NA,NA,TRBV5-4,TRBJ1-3,CASSLDSGFSGNTIYF,TGTGCCAGCAGCTTGGACAGCGGATTCTCTGGAAACACCATATATTTT
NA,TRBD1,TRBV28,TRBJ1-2,CASSTKGARRGYTF,TGTGCCAGCAGTACGAAGGGGGCGCGGAGGGGCTACACCTTC
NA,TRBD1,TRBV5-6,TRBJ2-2,CASSRETGANTGELFF,TGTGCCAGCAGCCGAGAGACAGGGGCAAACACCGGGGAGCTGTTTTTT
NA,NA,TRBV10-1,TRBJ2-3,CASSESQITDTQYF,TGCGCCAGCAGTGAGTCCCAAATCACAGATACGCAGTATTTT
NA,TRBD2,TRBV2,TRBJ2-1,CASSPLAGGEQFF,TGTGCCAGCAGTCCTCTAGCGGGGGGTGAGCAGTTCTTC
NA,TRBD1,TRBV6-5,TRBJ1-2,CASRPDRASGYTF,TGTGCCAGCAGACCCGACAGGGCCAGTGGCTACACCTTC
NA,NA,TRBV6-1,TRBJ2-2,CASRFRVNTGELFF,TGTGCCAGCCGATTTAGAGTGAACACCGGGGAGCTGTTTTTT
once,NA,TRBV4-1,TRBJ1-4,CASSQEGQRNAYEKLFF,TGCGCCAGCAGCCAAGAAGGACAGCGCAATGCATATGAAAAACTGTTTTTT
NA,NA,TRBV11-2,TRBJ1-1,CASSLGQNTEAFF,TGTGCCAGCAGCTTAGGACAGAACACTGAAGCTTTCTTT
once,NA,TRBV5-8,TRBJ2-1,CASSLTGTKTSNEQFF,TGTGCCAGCAGCTTGACAGGGACTAAGACTAGCAATGAGCAGTTCTTC
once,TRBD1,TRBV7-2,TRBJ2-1,CASSLIQGAYNEQFF,TGTGCCAGCAGCTTAATACAGGGGGCTTACAATGAGCAGTTCTTC
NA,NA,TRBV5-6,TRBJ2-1,CASSLGGTLYNEQFF,TGTGCCAGCAGCTTGGGGGGGACACTCTACAATGAGCAGTTCTTC
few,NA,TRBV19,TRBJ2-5,CASSKANSFQETQYF,TGTGCCAGTAGTAAGGCTAACAGTTTCCAAGAGACCCAGTACTTC
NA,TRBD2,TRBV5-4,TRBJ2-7,CASRTSGSTHEQYF,TGTGCCAGCAGAACTAGCGGGAGTACCCACGAGCAGTACTTC
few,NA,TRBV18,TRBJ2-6,CASSPTSGANVLTF,TGTGCCAGCTCACCAACTTCAGGGGCCAACGTCCTGACTTTC
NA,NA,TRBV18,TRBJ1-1,CASSPRQRMENTEAFF,TGTGCCAGCTCACCACGACAAAGGATGGAGAACACTGAAGCTTTCTTT
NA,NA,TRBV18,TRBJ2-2,CASSPWQGLTGELFF,TGTGCCAGCTCACCGTGGCAGGGCCTCACCGGGGAGCTGTTTTTT
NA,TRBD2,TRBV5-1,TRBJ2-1,CASSQTSGGSSYNEQFF,TGCGCCAGCAGTCAAACTAGCGGGGGGAGCTCCTACAATGAGCAGTTCTTC
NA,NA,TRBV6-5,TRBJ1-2,CASSYPKGWGCTF,TGTGCCAGCAGTTACCCCAAAGGTTGGGGCTGCACCTTC
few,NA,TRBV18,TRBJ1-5,CASSLQNNQPQHF,TGTGCCAGCTCATTACAGAACAATCAGCCCCAGCATTTT
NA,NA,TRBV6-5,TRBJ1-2,CASSPAGGGYTF,TGTGCCAGCAGCCCGGCGGGGGGTGGCTACACCTTC
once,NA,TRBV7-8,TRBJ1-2,CASKQAGDINYGYTF,TGTGCCAGCAAACAGGCGGGGGACATTAACTATGGCTACACCTTC
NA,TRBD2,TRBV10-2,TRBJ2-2,CASSASGLAGGENTGELFF,TGCGCCAGCAGTGCGTCGGGACTAGCGGGAGGAGAAAACACCGGGGAGCTGTTTTTT
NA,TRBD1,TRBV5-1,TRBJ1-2,CASSQDGTGGVGYTF,TGCGCCAGCAGCCAGGACGGGACAGGGGGCGTTGGCTACACCTTC
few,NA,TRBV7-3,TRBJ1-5,CASSPTRVGQPQHF,TGTGCCAGCAGCCCCACCAGGGTAGGGCAGCCCCAGCATTTT
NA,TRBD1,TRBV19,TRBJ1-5,CASDWGTGEIDQPQHF,TGTGCCAGTGATTGGGGGACAGGGGAGATCGATCAGCCCCAGCATTTT
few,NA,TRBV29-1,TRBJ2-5,CSVEDRYSPGQETQYF,TGCAGCGTTGAAGACCGATATTCTCCGGGACAAGAGACCCAGTACTTC
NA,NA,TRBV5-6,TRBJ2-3,CASSQSGLGTDTQYF,TGTGCCAGCAGCCAATCGGGACTCGGCACAGATACGCAGTATTTT
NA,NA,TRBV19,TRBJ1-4,CASSIGWAAEKLFF,TGTGCCAGTAGTATAGGGTGGGCCGCTGAAAAACTGTTTTTT
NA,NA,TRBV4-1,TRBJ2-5,CASSQGAGARETQYF,TGCGCCAGCAGCCAAGGCGCAGGGGCGCGGGAGACCCAGTACTTC
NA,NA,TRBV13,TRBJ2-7,CASSFPPHSYEQYF,TGTGCCAGCAGCTTTCCCCCACATTCCTACGAGCAGTACTTC
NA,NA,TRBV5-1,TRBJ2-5,CASSLQLQETQYF,TGCGCCAGCAGCTTACAGCTCCAAGAGACCCAGTACTTC
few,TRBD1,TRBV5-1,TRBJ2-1,CASSFSGQGAGEQFF,TGCGCCAGCAGCTTTTCGGGACAGGGGGCTGGTGAGCAGTTCTTC
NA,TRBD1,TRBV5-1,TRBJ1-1,CASSGGQGANWNTEAFF,TGCGCCAGCAGCGGGGGACAGGGGGCGAATTGGAACACTGAAGCTTTCTTT
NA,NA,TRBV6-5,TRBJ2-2,CASRGGGVNTGELFF,TGTGCCAGCAGAGGAGGGGGGGTTAACACCGGGGAGCTGTTTTTT
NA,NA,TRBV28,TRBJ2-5,CASSFGGEGQETQYF,TGTGCCAGCAGTTTTGGCGGGGAAGGGCAAGAGACCCAGTACTTC
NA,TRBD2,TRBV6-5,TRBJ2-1,CASSTGGTRNEQFF,TGTGCCAGCAGTACGGGGGGGACGCGGAATGAGCAGTTCTTC
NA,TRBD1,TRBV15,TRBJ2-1,CATSRTGRSYNEQFF,TGTGCCACCAGTCGGACAGGGAGGTCCTACAATGAGCAGTTCTTC